What follows describes a single T cell receptor beta chain. V lost 2 bases and J lost 4, with 8 bases in between. The CDR3 totals 14 residues. In germline, CDR1 is MNHNY, CDR2 SVGAGI (reference sequence). The data originate from a study of blood T cell repertoires in COVID-19. The wider study: The analysed material was cDNA or gDNA that came from T cells, B-cell-depleted T cells, or PBMCs.

Under the authors' procedure: Reference gene primer amplification gave nucleated cell count estimates. Clones were read by immunoSEQ multiplex PCR, and TCRdb kept only the in-frame ones, dropping some. That table furnishes V, J and clone size, whereas the DNA furnished D and trimming. The sample has roughly 100,000 clones, about nine tenths seen once; the top ten hold 15%. This receptor was taken from a man aged 50-60 years with acute or convalescent COVID-19. The chain employs TRBV6-6 and TRBJ1-4; D might be TRBD1 (6 bases). The sequencing input was peripheral blood. The CDR3 DNA reads TGTGCCAGCAGTTACGCGGACAGTAATGAAAAACTGTTTTTT. Translated: CASSYADSNEKLFF.